This entry lists 10 T cell receptor beta chains sequenced from one sample in a study of graft-versus-host responses after intestinal transplantation. Clones were sequenced by immunoSEQ multiplex PCR, and TCRdb holds only the in-frame ones, with some missing. The sample records tens of thousands of clones, 91% being singletons. The antigens for these receptors are not known. The sequencing used unstimulated CD4+ T cells sorted from spleen or lymph node cells, collected before intestinal transplant. These receptors all stem from a human donor who received an intestinal transplant.

The V gene is TRBV27, the J gene TRBJ1-6; 10 nucleotides align to TRBD1. CDR1 is MNHEY, CDR2 SMNVEV, per germline (reference sequence). The trim removed 4 bases at V and 3 bases at J, leaving 3 bases unmatched. The CDR3 extends over 16 amino acids. For the CDR3, the DNA is TGTGCCAGCAGTTCCTGGACAGGGGGCTATAATTCACCCCTCCACTTT. This gives the protein CASSSWTGGYNSPLHF.

The chain has TRBV19 and TRBJ1-2; 8 bases are shared with TRBD1. The CDR3 runs 18 residues. Per the germline V gene, CDR1 is LNHDA and CDR2 is SQIVND (reference sequence). J was trimmed by 3 bases and V by 5 bases; bases with no gene match: 17. Here the CDR3 DNA reads TGTGCCAGTAGTCCCCAAGCCAAAACAGGGGGAGGACACTATGGCTACACCTTC. Amino acid sequence: CASSPQAKTGGGHYGYTF.

The chain links TRBV6-5 to TRBJ1-1; maybe TRBD1 (6 bases). This CDR3 has 13 amino acids. Germline V lookup: CDR1 MNHEY, CDR2 SVGAGI. Trimming pared 5 bases from V and 4 bases from J, leaving 11 bases between. CDR3 amino acids: CASSITGSTEAFF. The CDR3 nucleotides are TGTGCCAGCAGTATAACAGGGTCCACTGAAGCTTTCTTT.

This clone was observed a single time. The V call is TRBV10-3, the J call TRBJ1-1; the D is unclear. Germline V lookup: CDR1 ENHRY, CDR2 SYGVKD. CDR3 size: 13 residues. Trimming pared 3 bases from V and 9 bases from J, leaving 14 bases between. The CDR3 nucleotides are TGTGCCATCAGTGAATCGGGAGATCTGAAAGCTTTCTTT. Amino acid sequence: CAISESGDLKAFF.

The V gene is TRBV2, the J gene TRBJ1-1; unclear D gene. The germline CDR1 and CDR2 sequences are SNHLY and FYNNEI. This CDR3 comprises 14 residues. Trimming left V 3 bases short and J 2 bases short, with 10 bases between. DNA for the CDR3: TGTGCCAGCAGTGACCCGAGGGTAAACACTGAAGCTTTCTTT. This encodes CASSDPRVNTEAFF. Filled out from reference TRBV2 and TRBJ1-1, the complete variable domain reads EPEVTQTPSHQVTQMGQEVILRCVPISNHLYFYWYRQILGQKVEFLVSFYNNEISEKSEIFDDQFSVERPDGSNFTLKIRSTKLEDSAMYFCASSDPRVNTEAFFGQGTRLTVV.

This chain joins TRBV10-3 and TRBJ2-2; D may be TRBD1 (6 bases). The CDR3 length is 12 residues. V was shortened by 7 bases and J by 6 bases, with 9 bases between the two germline ends. Germline CDR1 ENHRY, CDR2 SYGVKD. CDR3 nucleotide sequence: TGTGCCATCAACACAGGGTCCGGGGAGCTGTTTTTT. It translates to CAINTGSGELFF.

A single count supports this clone. This chain uses TRBV2 with TRBJ2-7; TRBD1 is a possible D gene (5 bases). Germline CDR1 SNHLY, CDR2 FYNNEI. The CDR3 contains 12 residues. Between the trimmed V and J ends, which lost 6 bases and 5 bases, there was a span of 11 bases. CDR3 region: CASRQDTHEQYF. As DNA, the CDR3 is TGTGCCAGCAGACAGGACACACACGAGCAGTACTTC.

This chain joins TRBV19 and TRBJ1-3, with D maybe TRBD1 (5 bases). The germline V gene encodes CDR1 LNHDA and CDR2 SQIVND (reference sequence). V lost 3 bases and J 4 bases, leaving 10 bases between the germline ends. The CDR3 loop spans 14 amino acids. The CDR3 reads CASSISTGGNTIYF. CDR3 sequence (DNA): TGTGCCAGTAGTATCTCTACAGGAGGAAACACCATATATTTT.

Only a few counts were recorded for this clone. The chain couples TRBV5-1 to TRBJ2-1, with D possibly being TRBD2 (6 bases). With 0 bases removed from V and 9 bases from J, the gap between germline ends came to 16 bases. The CDR3 is 15 residues long. Germline assignment: CDR1 SGHRS and CDR2 YFSETQ. The CDR3 loop reads CASSLAASAAGEQFF. The CDR3 nucleotides read TGCGCCAGCAGCTTGGCCGCTAGCGCGGCTGGTGAGCAGTTCTTC.

The genes are TRBV7-9 and TRBJ1-6, with no clear D. The CDR3 spans 15 residues. The germline CDR1 and CDR2 sequences are SEHNR and FQNEAQ (reference sequence). With 1 base removed from V and 6 bases from J, the gap between germline ends came to 10 bases. CDR3 bases: TGTGCCAGCAGCTTAGAAATGTCGAGTAATTCACCCCTCCACTTT. This encodes CASSLEMSSNSPLHF.